One TCR beta chain is described in this entry. The antigen is not known. This sequence may be a read error, since a much larger clone differs from it by one base. TCRdb reanalysed the reads using MiXCR and keeps one entry per CDR3 protein. This repertoire shows 500,000 or so distinct CDR3 sequences, 16% found once; its top ten account for 20% to 30%. The entry originates in a study of T cell repertoires in cytomegalovirus infection. Background on the study: Indicated by public TCR beta signatures were CMV infection and matching HLA type. Overall study findings and caveats: Across the ex vivo response, the dominant clonotypes were HLA-C-restricted CMV-specific TCR beta clonotypes.

The CDR3 loop spans 16 amino acids. Germline V gene data show CDR1 as MNHEY and CDR2 as SVGAGI. The TCR comes from a human donor in good health (CMV status not recorded). Some clones in this sample may be carry-over from other donors' samples. Specimen: CD8+ T cells from PBMCs. The chain joins TRBV6-5 to TRBJ1-3; weak D call: TRBD1 (5 bases). CDR3 loop: CASSYGRQGRGNTIDF. CDR3 DNA: TGTGCCAGCAGTTACGGACGGCAGGGTAGGGGAAACACCATAGATTTT.